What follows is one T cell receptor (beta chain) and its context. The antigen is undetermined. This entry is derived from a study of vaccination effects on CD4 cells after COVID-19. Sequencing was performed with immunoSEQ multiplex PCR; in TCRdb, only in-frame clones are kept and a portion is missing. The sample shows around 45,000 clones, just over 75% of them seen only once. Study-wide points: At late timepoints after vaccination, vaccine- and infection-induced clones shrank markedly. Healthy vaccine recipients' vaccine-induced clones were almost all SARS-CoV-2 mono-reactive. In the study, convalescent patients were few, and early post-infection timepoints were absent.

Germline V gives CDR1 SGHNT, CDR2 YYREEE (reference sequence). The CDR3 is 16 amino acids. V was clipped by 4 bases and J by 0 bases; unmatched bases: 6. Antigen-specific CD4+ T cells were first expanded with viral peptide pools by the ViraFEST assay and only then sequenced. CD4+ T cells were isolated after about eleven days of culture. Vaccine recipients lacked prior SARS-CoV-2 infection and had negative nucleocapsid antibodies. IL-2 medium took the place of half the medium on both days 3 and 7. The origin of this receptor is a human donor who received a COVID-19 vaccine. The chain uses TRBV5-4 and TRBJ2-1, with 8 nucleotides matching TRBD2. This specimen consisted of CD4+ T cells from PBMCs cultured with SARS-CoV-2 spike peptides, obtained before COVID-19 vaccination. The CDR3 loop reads CASSPFAGGSYNEQFF. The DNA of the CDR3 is TGTGCCAGCAGCCCATTCGCGGGGGGCTCCTACAATGAGCAGTTCTTC.